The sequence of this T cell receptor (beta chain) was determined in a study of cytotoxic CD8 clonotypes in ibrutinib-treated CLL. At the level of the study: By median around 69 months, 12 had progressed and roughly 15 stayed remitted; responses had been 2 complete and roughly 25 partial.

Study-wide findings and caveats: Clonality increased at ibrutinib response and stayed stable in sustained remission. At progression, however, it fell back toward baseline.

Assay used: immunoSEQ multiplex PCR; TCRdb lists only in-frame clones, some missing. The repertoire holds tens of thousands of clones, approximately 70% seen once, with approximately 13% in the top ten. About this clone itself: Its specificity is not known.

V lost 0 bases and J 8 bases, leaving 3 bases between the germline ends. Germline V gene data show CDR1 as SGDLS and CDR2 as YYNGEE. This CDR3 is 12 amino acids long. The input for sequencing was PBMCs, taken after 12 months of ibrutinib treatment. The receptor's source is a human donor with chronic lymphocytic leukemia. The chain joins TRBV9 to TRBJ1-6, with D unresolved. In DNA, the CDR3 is TGTGCCAGCAGCGTAGACGATTCACCCCTCCACTTT. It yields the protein CASSVDDSPLHF.